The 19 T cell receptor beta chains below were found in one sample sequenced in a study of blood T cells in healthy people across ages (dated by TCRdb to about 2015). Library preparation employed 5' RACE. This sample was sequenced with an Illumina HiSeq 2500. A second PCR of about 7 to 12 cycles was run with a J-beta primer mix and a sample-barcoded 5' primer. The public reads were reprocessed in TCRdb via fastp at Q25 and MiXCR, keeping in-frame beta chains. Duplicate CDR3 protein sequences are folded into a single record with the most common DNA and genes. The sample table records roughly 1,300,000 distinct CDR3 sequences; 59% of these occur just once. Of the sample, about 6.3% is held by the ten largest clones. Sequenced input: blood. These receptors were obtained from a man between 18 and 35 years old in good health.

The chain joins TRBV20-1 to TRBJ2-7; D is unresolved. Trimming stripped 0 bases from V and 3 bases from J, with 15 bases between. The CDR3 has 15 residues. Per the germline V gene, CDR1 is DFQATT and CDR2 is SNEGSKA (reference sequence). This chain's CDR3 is CSARERASADYEQYF. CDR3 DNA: TGCAGTGCTAGAGAAAGGGCCTCCGCTGACTACGAGCAGTACTTC.

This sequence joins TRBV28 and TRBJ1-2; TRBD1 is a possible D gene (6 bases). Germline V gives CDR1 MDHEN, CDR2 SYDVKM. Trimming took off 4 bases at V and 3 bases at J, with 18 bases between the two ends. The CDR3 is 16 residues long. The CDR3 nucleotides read TGTGCCAGCAGTTCACAGGGTCTGTCCAGCTACTATGGCTACACCTTC. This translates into CASSSQGLSSYYGYTF.

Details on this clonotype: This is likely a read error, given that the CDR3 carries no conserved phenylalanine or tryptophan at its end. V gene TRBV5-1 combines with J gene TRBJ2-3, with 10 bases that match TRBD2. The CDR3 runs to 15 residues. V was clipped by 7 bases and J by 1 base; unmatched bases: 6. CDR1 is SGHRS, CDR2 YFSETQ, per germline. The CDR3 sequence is CASSTGTSGTDTQYV. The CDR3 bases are TGCGCCAGCTCGACCGGGACTAGCGGCACAGATACGCAGTATGTT.

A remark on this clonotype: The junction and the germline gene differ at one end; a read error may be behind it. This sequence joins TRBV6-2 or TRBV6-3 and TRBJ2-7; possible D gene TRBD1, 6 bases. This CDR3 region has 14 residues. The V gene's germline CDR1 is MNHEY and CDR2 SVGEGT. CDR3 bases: TGTGCCTGCAGCCGGGACATCTTTTCCTACGAGCAGTACTTC. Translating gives CACSRDIFSYEQYF.

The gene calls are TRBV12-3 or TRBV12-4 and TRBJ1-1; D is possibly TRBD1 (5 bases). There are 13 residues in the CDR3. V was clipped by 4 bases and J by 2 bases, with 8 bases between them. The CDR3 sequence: CASSWGSNTEAFF. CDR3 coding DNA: TGTGCCAGCAGTTGGGGCAGTAACACTGAAGCTTTCTTT.

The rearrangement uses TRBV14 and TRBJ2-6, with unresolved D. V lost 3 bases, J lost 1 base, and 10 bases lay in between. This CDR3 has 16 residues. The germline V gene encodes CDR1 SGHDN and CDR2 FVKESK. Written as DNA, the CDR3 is TGTGCCAGCAGCCAGCTATTTGTTTCTGGGGCCAACGTCCTGACTTTC. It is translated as CASSQLFVSGANVLTF.

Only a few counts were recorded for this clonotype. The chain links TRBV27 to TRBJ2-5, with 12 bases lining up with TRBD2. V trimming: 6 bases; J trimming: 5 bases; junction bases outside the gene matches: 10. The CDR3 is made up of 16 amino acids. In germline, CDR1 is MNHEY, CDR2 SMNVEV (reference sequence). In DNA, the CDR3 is TGTGCCAGCAGCCCCCGGACTAGCGGGACTAACGAGACCCAGTACTTC. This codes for CASSPRTSGTNETQYF.

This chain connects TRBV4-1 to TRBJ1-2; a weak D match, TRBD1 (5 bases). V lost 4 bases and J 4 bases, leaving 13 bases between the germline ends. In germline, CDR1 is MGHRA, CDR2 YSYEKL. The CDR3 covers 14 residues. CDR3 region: CASSPGTAVYGYTF. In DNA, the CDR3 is TGCGCCAGCAGCCCCGGGACGGCCGTCTATGGCTACACCTTC.

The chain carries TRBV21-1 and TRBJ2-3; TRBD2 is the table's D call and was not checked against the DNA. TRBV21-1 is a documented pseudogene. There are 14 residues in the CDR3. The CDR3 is CASSKEGPRDTQYF. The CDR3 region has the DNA TGTGCCAGCAGCAAAGAGGGCCCCAGAGATACGCAGTATTTT.

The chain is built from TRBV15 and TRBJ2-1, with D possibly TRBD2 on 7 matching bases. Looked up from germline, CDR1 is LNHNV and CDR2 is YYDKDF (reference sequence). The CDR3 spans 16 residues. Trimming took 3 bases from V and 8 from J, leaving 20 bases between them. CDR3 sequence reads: CATSSPGTKGVDEQFF. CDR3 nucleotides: TGTGCCACCAGCAGCCCCGGGACTAAGGGGGTGGATGAGCAGTTCTTC.

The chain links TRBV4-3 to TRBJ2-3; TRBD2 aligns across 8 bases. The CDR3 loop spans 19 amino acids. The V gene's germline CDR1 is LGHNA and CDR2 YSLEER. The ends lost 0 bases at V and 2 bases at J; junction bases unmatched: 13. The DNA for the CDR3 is TGCGCCAGCAGCCAAGATACTAAGGCGGGGGGAACGACCACAGATACGCAGTATTTT. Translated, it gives CASSQDTKAGGTTTDTQYF.

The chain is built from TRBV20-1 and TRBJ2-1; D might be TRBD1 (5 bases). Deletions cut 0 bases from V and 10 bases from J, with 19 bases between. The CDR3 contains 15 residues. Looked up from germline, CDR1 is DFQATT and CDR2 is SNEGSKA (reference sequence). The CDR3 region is CSARDGGHEADEQFF. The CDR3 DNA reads TGCAGTGCTAGAGATGGCGGACACGAAGCCGACGAGCAGTTCTTC.

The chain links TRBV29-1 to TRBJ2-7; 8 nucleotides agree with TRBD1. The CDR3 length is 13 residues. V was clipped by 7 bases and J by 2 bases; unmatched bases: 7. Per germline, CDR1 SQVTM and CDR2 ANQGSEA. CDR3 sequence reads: CSARWDRTYEQYF. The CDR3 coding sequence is TGCAGCGCGCGCTGGGACAGGACCTACGAGCAGTACTTC.

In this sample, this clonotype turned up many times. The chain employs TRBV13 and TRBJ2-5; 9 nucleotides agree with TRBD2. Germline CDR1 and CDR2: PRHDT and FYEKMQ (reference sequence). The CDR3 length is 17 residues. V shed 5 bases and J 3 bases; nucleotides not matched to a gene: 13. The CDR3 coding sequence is TGTGCCAGCAGCCCGGGACTAGCCCAGATTGGAGAAGAGACCCAGTACTTC. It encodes CASSPGLAQIGEETQYF.

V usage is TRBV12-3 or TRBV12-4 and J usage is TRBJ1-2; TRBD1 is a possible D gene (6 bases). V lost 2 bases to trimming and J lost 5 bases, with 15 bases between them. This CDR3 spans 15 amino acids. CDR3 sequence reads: CASSLLQGLRYGYTF. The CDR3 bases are TGTGCCAGCAGTTTACTCCAGGGGCTAAGATATGGCTACACCTTC.

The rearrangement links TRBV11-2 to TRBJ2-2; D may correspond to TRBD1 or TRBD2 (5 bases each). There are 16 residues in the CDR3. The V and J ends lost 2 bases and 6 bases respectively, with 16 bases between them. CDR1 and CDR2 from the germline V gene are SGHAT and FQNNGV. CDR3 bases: TGTGCCAGCAGCTTAAAGTCGGCAGGGAGCCCCGGGGAGCTGTTTTTT. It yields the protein CASSLKSAGSPGELFF.

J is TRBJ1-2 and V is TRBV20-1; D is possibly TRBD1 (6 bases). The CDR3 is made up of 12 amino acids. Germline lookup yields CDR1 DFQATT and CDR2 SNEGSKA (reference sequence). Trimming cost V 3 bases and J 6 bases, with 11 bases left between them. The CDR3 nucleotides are TGCAGTGCTAGCGCCAGGGGCGATGGCTACACCTTC. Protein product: CSASARGDGYTF.

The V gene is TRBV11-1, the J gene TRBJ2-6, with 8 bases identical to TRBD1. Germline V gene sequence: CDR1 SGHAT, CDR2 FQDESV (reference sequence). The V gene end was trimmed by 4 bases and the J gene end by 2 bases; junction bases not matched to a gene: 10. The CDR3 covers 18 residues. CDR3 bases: TGTGCCAGCAGCTCTCCGGGGCAGGGGGCCACTGGGGCCAACGTCCTGACTTTC. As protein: CASSSPGQGATGANVLTF.

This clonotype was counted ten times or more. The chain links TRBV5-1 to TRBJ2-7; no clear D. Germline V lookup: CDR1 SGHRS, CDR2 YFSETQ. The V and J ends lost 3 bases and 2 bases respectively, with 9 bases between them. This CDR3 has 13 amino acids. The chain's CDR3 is CASSYREAYEQYF. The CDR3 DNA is TGCGCCAGCAGCTACAGAGAAGCCTACGAGCAGTACTTC.